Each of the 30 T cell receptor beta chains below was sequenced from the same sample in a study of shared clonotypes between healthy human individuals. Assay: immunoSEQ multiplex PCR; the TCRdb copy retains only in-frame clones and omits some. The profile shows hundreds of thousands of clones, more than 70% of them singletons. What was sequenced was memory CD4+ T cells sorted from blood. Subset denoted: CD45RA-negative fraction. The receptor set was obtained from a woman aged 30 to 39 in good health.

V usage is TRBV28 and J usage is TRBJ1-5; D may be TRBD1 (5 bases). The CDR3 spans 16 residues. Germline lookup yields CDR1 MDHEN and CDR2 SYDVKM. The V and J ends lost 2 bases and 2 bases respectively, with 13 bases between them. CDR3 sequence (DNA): TGTGCCAGCAGTTTACTCGGGGCCCGCGGCAATCAGCCCCAGCATTTT. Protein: CASSLLGARGNQPQHF.

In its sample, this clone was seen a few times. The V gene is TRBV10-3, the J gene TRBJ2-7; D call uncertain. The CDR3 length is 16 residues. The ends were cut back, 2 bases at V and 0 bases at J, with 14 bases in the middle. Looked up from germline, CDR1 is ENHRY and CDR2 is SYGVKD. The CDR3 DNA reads TGTGCCATCAGTGAGCCCGGACCTACTACCTCCTACGAGCAGTACTTC. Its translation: CAISEPGPTTSYEQYF.

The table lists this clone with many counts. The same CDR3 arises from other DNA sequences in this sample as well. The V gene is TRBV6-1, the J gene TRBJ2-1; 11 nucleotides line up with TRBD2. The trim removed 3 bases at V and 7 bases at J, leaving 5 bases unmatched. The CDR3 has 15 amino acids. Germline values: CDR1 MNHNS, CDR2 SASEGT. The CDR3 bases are TGTGCCAGCAGTGACTTAGCGGGAGGGCCGAATGAGCAGTTCTTC. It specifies CASSDLAGGPNEQFF.

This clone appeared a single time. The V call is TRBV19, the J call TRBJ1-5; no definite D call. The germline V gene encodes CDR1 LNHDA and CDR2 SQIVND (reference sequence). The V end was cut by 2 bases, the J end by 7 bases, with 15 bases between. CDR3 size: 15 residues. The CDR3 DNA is TGTGCCAGTAGTATACTGGGCCAGATTGGCCAGCCCCAGCATTTT. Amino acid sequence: CASSILGQIGQPQHF.

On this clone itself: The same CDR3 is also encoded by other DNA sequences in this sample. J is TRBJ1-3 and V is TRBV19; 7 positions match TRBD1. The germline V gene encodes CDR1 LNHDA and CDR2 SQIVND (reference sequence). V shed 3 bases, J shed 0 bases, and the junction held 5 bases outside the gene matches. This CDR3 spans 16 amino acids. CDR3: CASSIRDSPSGNTIYF. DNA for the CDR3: TGTGCCAGTAGTATTCGGGACAGCCCCTCTGGAAACACCATATATTTT.

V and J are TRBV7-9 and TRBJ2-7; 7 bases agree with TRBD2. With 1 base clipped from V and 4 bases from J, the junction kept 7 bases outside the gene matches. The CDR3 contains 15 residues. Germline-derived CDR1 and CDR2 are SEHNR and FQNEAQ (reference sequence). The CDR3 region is CASSLGGGRGYEQYF. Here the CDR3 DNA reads TGTGCCAGCAGCTTAGGTGGCGGGAGAGGTTACGAGCAGTACTTC.

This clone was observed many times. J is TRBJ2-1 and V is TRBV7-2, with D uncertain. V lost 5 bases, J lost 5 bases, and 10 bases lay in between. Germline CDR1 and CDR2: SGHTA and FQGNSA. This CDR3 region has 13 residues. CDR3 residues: CASSAYNDNEQFF. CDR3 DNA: TGTGCCAGCAGCGCCTATAATGACAATGAGCAGTTCTTC.

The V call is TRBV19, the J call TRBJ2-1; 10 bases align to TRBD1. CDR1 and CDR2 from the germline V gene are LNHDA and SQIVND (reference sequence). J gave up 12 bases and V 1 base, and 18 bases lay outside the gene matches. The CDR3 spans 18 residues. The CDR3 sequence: CASSIAQTGGAYLRGQFF. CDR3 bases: TGTGCCAGTAGTATAGCCCAGACAGGGGGCGCGTACCTACGGGGGCAGTTCTTC.

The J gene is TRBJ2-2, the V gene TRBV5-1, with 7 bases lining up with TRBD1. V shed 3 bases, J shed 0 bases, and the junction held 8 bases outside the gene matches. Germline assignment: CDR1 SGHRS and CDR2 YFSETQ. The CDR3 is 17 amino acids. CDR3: CASSSKGQTSNTGELFF. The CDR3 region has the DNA TGCGCCAGCAGCTCCAAGGGACAGACCTCGAACACCGGGGAGCTGTTTTTT.

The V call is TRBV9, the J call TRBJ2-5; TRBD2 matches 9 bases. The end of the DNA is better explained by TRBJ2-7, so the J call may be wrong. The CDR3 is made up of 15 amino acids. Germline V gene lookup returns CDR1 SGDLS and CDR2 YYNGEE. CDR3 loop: CASSFHSGSTYEQYF. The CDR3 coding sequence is TGTGCCAGCAGCTTTCATAGCGGGAGCACCTACGAGCAGTACTTC.

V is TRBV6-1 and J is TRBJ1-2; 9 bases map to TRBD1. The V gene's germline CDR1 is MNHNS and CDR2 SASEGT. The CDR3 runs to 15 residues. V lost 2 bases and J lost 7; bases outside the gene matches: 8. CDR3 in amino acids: CASSERGQGRSGYTF. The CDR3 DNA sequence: TGTGCCAGCAGTGAAAGGGGACAGGGACGGTCTGGCTACACCTTC.

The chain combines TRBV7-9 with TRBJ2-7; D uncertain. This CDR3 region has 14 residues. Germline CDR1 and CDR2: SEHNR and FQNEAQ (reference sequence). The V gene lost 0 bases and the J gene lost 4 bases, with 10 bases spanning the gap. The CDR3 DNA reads TGTGCCAGCAGCTTAGCGGCCAGCTATTACGAGCAGTACTTC. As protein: CASSLAASYYEQYF.

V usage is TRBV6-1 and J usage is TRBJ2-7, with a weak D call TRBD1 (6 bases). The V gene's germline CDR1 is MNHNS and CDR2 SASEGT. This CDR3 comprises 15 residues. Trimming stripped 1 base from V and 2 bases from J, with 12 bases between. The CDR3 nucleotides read TGTGCCAGCAGTGAAGTACTGCAGGGGCCCTACGAGCAGTACTTC. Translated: CASSEVLQGPYEQYF.

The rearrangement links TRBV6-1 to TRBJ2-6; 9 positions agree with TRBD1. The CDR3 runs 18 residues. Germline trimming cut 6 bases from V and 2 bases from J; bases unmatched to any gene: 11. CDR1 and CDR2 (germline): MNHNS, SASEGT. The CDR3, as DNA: TGTGCCAGCAGCGAAACAGGGGGCTTATCGCCTGGGGCCAACGTCCTGACTTTC. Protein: CASSETGGLSPGANVLTF.

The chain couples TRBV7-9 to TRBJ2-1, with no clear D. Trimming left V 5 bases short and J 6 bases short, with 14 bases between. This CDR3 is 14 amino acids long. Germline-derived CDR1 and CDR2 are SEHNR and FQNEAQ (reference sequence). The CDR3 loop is CASSRSQSRNEQFF. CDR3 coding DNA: TGTGCCAGCAGCCGCTCGCAGTCACGCAATGAGCAGTTCTTC.

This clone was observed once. CDR3 in amino acids: CASSPVGGQGAYEQYF. The CDR3 region has the DNA TGTGCCAGCAGCCCAGTGGGCGGTCAGGGGGCCTACGAGCAGTACTTC. The rearrangement links TRBV7-8 to TRBJ2-7, with 7 positions matching TRBD1. The CDR3 consists of 16 residues. Germline V gives CDR1 SGHVS, CDR2 FQNEAQ. Germline trimming cut 5 bases from V and 2 bases from J; bases unmatched to any gene: 12.

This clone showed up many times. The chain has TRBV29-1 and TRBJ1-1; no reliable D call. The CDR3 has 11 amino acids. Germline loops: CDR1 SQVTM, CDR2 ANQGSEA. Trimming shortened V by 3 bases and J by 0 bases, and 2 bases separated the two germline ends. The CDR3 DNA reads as TGCAGCGTTGAGCTGAACACTGAAGCTTTCTTT. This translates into CSVELNTEAFF.

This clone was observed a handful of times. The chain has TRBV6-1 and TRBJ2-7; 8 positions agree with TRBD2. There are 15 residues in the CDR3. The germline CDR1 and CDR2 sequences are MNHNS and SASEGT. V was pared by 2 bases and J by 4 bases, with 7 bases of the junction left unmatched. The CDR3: CASSETTTSGYEQYF. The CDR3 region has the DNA TGTGCCAGCAGTGAAACTACCACTAGCGGTTACGAGCAGTACTTC.

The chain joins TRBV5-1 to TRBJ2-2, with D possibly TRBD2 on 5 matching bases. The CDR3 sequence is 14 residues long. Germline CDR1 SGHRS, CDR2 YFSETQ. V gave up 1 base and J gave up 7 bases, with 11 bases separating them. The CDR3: CASSLSSEGGELFF. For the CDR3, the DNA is TGCGCCAGCAGCTTGTCCAGCGAGGGCGGGGAGCTGTTTTTT.

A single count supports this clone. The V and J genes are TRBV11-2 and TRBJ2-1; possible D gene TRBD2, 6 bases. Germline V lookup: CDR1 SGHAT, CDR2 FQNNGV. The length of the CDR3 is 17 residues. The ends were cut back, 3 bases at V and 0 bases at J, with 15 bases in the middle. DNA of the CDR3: TGTGCCAGCAGCTTTGCCGGGACTTTCAGCTCCTACAATGAGCAGTTCTTC. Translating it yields CASSFAGTFSSYNEQFF.

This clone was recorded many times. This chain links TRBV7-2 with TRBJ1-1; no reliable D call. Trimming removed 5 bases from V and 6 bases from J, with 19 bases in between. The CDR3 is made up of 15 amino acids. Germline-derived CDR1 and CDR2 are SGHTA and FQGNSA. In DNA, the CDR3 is TGTGCCAGCAGCCGTAGAATGACCCCGGGAGCTGAAGCTTTCTTT. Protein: CASSRRMTPGAEAFF.

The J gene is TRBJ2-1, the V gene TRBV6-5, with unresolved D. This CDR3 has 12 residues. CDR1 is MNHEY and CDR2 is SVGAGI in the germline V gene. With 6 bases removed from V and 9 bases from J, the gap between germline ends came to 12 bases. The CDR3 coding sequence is TGTGCCAGCAGACCACAGATCGGTGAGCAGTTCTTC. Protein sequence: CASRPQIGEQFF.

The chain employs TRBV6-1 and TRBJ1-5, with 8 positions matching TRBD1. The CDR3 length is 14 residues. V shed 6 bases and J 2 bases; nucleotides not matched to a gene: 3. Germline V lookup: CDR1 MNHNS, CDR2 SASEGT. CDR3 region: CASRMTGGNQPQHF. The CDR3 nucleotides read TGTGCCAGCAGGATGACAGGGGGCAATCAGCCCCAGCATTTT.

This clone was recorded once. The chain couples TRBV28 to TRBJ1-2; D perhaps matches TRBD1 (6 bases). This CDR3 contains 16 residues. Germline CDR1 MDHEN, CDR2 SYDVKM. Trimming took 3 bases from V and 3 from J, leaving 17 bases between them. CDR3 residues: CASSFSGATGYYGYTF. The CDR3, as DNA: TGTGCCAGCAGTTTTTCGGGCGCGACAGGATACTATGGCTACACCTTC.

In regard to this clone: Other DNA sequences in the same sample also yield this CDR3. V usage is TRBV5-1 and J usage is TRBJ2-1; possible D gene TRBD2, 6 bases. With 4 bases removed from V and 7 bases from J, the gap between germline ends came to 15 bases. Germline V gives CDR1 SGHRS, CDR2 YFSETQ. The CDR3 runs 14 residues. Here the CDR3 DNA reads TGCGCCAGCAGCCCCGGGACGGAGGGGAATGAGCAGTTCTTC. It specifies CASSPGTEGNEQFF.

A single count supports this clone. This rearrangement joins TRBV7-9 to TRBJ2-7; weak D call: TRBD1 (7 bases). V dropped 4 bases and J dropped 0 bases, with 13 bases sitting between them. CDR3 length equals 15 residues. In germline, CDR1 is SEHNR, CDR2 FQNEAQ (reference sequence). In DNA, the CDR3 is TGTGCCAGCAGCTCTCAGGGGGGCGCCTCCTACGAGCAGTACTTC. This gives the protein CASSSQGGASYEQYF.

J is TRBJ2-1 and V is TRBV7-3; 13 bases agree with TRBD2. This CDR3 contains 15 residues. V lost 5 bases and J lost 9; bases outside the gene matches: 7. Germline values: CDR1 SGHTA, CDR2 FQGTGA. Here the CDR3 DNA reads TGTGCCAGCAGCCGAGGACTAGCGGGAGAAAGTGAGCAGTTCTTC. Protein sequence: CASSRGLAGESEQFF. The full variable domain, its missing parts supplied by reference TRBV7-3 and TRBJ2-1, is GAGVSQTPSNKVTEKGKYVELRCDPISGHTALYWYRQSLGQGPEFLIYFQGTGAADDSGLPNDRFFAVRPEGSVSTLKIQRTERGDSAVYLCASSRGLAGESEQFFGPGTRLTVL.

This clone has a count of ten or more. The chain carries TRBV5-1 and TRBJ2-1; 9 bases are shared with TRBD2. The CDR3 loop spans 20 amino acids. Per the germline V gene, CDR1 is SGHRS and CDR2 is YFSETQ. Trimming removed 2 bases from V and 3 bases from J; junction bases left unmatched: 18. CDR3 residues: CASSLQPGHAGGGLYNEQFF. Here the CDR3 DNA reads TGCGCCAGCAGCTTACAACCGGGACACGCGGGAGGGGGTCTCTACAATGAGCAGTTCTTC.

This CDR3 is CASMRGNNEQFF. CDR3 in DNA: TGTGCCAGCATGAGGGGAAACAATGAGCAGTTCTTC. V is TRBV6-5 and J is TRBJ2-1; D tentatively fits TRBD1 or TRBD2 (5 bases each). The CDR3 consists of 12 residues. V shed 7 bases and J shed 5 bases, with 9 bases lying between them. Per the germline V gene, CDR1 is MNHEY and CDR2 is SVGAGI.

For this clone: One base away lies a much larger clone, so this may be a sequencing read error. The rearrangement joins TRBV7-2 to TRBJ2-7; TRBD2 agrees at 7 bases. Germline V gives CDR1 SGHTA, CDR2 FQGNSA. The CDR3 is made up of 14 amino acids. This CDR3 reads CASSLQRDSYKQYF. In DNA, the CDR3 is TGTGCCAGCAGCTTGCAGCGGGATAGCTACAAGCAGTACTTC.